This T cell receptor beta chain was identified in a study of blood T cell repertoires in COVID-19. Looking at the study overall: COVID-19 samples collected from the United States, Italy and Spain covered acute and convalescent phases.

Germline V CDR1 and CDR2: PRHDT, FYEKMQ (reference sequence). The CDR3 consists of 17 residues. V shed 4 bases and J 0 bases; nucleotides not matched to a gene: 4. Study processing details: Amplified reference gene primers provided the basis for estimating nucleated cell counts. The assay was immunoSEQ multiplex PCR, and TCRdb's table has in-frame clones only and misses some. D and trimming were read from the DNA, whereas the V and J calls and clone size are those reported in that table. Of approximately 230,000 clones listed, nearly 90% are singletons. This clone was observed a few times. Material for sequencing was peripheral blood. This sequence originates from a man aged 18 to 29 with active or convalescent COVID-19. V is TRBV13 and J is TRBJ1-4, with 11 bases aligning to TRBD1. The CDR3 DNA reads TGTGCCAGCAGCTCCCGGACAGGGGGCGCAACTAATGAAAAACTGTTTTTT. Its protein is CASSSRTGGATNEKLFF.